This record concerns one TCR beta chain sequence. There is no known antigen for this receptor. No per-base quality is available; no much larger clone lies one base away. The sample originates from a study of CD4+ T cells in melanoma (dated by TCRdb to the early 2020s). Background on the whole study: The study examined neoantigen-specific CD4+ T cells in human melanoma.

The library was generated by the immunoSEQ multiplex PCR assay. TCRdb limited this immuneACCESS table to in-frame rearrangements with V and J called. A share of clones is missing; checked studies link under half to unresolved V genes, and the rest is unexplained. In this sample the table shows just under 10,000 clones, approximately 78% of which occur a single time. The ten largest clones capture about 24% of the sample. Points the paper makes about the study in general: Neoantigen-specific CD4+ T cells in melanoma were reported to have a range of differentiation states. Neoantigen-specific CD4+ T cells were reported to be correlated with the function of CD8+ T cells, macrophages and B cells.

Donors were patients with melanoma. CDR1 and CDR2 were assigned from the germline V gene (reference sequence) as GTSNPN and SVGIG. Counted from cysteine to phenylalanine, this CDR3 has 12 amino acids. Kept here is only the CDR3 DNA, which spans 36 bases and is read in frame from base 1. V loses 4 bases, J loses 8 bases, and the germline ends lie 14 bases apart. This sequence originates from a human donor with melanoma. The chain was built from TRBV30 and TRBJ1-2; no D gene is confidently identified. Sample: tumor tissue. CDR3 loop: CAWNWALQGYTF. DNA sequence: TGTGCCTGGAATTGGGCCCTCCAGGGCTACACCTTC.